Only one count was recorded for the clone carrying this TCR beta chain. V gave up 2 bases and J gave up 0 bases; unmatched junction bases: 7. This CDR3 contains 17 residues. Per the germline V gene, CDR1 is MDHEN and CDR2 is SYDVKM. This entry comes from a study of shared T cell receptors in the human thymus. TCRdb's copy holds only in-frame clones and misses some; the assay was immunoSEQ multiplex PCR. The sample includes hundreds of thousands of clones, around 87% seen only once; the top ten take approximately 0.0097%. In addition, the sample was reused for a study of human thymus T cells.

Sequencing was done on a sample of thymocytes. This receptor was obtained from a boy under two years old with a congenital heart defect. The gene calls are TRBV28 and TRBJ1-5, with 7 positions matching TRBD1. The CDR3 DNA reads TGTGCCAGCAGTTTAACCAGACAGGGTTATAGCAATCAGCCCCAGCATTTT. Its protein product is CASSLTRQGYSNQPQHF.